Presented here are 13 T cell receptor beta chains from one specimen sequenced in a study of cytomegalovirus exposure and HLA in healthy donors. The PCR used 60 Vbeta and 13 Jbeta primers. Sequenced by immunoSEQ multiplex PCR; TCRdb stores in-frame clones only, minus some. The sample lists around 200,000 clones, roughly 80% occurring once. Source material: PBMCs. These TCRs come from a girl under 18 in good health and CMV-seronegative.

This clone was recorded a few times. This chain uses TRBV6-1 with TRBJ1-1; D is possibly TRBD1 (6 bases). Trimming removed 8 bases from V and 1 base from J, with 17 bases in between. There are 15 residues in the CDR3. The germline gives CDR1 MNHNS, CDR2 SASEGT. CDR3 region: CASDLSGGPNTEAFF. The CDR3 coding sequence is TGTGCCAGCGACTTAAGCGGGGGGCCGAACACTGAAGCTTTCTTT.

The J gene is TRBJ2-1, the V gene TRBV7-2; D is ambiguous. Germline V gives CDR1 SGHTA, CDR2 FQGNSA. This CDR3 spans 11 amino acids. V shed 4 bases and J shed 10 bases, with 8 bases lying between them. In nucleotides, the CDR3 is TGTGCCAGCAGCTCCAGGAAGGAGCAGTTCTTC. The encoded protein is CASSSRKEQFF.

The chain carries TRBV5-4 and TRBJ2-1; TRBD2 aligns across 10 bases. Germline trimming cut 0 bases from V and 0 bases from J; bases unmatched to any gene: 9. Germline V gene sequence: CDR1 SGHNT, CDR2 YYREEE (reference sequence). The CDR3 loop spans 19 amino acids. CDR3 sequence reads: CASSLALAGGADSYNEQFF. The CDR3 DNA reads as TGTGCCAGCAGCTTGGCCTTAGCGGGGGGCGCCGACTCCTACAATGAGCAGTTCTTC.

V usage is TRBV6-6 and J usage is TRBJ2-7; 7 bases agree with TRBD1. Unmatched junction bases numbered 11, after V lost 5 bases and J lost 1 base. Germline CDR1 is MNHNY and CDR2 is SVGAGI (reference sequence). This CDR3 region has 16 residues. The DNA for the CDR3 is TGTGCCAGCAGTCCCCACGGACAGGTAAAATCCTACGAGCAGTACTTC. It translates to CASSPHGQVKSYEQYF.

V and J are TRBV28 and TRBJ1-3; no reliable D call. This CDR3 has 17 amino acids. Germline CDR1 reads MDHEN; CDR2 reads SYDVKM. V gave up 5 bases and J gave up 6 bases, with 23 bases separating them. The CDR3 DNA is TGTGCCAGCAGTATACTCACCGGGAGGGCGCATCTAAACACCATATATTTT. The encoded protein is CASSILTGRAHLNTIYF.

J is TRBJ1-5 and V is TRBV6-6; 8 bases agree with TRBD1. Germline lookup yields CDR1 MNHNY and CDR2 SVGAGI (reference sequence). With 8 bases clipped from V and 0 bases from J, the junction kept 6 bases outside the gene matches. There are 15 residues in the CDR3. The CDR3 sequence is CASYGQGNSNQPQHF. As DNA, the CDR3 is TGTGCCAGCTATGGACAGGGCAATAGCAATCAGCCCCAGCATTTT.

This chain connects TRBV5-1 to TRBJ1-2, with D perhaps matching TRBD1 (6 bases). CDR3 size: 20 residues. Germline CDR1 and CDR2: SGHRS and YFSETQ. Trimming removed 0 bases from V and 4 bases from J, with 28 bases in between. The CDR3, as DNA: TGCGCCAGCAGCTTGGATTCCCTTAACAGGGATGTAAGCCCAATCTATGGCTACACCTTC. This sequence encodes CASSLDSLNRDVSPIYGYTF.

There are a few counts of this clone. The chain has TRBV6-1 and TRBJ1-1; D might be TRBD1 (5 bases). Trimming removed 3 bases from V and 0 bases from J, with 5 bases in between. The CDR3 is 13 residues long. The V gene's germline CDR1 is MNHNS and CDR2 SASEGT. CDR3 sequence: CASSETVNTEAFF. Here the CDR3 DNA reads TGTGCCAGCAGTGAGACAGTGAACACTGAAGCTTTCTTT.

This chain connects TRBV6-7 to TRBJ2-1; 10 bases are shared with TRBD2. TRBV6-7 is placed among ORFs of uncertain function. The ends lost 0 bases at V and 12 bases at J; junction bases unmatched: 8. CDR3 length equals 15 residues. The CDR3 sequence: CASSYSASGSLGQFF. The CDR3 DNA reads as TGTGCCAGCAGTTACTCAGCTAGCGGGAGTTTGGGGCAGTTCTTC.

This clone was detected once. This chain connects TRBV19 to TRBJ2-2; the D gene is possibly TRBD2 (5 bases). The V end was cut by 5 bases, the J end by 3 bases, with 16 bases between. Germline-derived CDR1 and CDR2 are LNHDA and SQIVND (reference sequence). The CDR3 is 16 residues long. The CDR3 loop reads CASSPPARGYTGELFF. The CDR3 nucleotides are TGTGCCAGTAGTCCCCCGGCTAGAGGGTACACCGGGGAGCTGTTTTTT.

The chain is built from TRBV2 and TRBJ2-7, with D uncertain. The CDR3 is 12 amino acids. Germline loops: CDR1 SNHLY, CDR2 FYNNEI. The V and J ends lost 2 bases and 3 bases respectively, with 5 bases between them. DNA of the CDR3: TGTGCCAGCAGTGAACGTAGCTACGAGCAGTACTTC. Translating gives CASSERSYEQYF.

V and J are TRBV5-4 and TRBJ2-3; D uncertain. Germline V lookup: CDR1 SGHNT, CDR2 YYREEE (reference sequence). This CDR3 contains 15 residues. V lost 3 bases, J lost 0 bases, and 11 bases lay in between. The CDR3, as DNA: TGTGCCAGCAGCTCGTCGGCGGAGAGCACAGATACGCAGTATTTT. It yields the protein CASSSSAESTDTQYF. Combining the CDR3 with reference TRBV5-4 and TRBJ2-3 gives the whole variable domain ETGVTQSPTHLIKTRGQQVTLRCSSQSGHNTVSWYQQALGQGPQFIFQYYREEENGRGNFPPRFSGLQFPNYSSELNVNALELDDSALYLCASSSSAESTDTQYFGPGTRLTVL.

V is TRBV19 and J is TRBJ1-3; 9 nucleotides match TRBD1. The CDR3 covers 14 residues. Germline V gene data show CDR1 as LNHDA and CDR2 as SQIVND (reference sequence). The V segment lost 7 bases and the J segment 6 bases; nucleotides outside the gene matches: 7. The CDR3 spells CASMSGTGQNTIYF. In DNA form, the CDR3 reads TGTGCCAGTATGAGCGGGACAGGGCAAAACACCATATATTTT.